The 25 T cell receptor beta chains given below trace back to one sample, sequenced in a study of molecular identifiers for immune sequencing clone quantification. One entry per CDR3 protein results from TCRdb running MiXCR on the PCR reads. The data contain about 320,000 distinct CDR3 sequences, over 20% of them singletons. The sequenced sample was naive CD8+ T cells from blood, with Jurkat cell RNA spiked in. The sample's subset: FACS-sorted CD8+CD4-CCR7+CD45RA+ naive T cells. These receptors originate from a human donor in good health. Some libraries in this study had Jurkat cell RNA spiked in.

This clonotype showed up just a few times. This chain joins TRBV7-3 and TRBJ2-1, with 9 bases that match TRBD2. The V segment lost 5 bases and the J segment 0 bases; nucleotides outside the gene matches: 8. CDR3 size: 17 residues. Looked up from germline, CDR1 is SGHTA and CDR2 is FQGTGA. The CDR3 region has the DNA TGTGCCAGCAGCCTGACTAGCGGAGAGTACTCCTACAATGAGCAGTTCTTC. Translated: CASSLTSGEYSYNEQFF. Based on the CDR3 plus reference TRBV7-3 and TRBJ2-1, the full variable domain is GAGVSQTPSNKVTEKGKYVELRCDPISGHTALYWYRQSLGQGPEFLIYFQGTGAADDSGLPNDRFFAVRPEGSVSTLKIQRTERGDSAVYLCASSLTSGEYSYNEQFFGPGTRLTVL.

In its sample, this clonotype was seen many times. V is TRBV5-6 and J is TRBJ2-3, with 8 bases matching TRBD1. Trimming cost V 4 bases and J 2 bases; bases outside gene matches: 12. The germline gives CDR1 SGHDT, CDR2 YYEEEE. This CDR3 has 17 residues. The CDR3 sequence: CASSPPPRDRITDTQYF. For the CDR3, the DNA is TGTGCCAGCAGCCCGCCGCCCCGGGACAGGATCACAGATACGCAGTATTTT.

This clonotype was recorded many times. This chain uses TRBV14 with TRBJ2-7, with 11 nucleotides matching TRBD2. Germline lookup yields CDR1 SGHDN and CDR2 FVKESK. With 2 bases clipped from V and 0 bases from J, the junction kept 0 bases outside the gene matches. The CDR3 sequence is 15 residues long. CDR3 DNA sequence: TGTGCCAGCAGCCAACTAGCGGGGGGCTCCTACGAGCAGTACTTC. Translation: CASSQLAGGSYEQYF.

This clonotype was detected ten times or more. For the CDR3, the DNA is TGTGCCAGCAGTTTACAGGGGACTAATGAAAAACTGTTTTTT. Protein sequence: CASSLQGTNEKLFF. The V and J genes are TRBV27 and TRBJ1-4, with a weak D call TRBD1 (6 bases). CDR1 and CDR2 from the germline V gene are MNHEY and SMNVEV (reference sequence). The CDR3 is made up of 14 amino acids. V was trimmed by 2 bases and J by 2 bases, leaving 6 bases between them.

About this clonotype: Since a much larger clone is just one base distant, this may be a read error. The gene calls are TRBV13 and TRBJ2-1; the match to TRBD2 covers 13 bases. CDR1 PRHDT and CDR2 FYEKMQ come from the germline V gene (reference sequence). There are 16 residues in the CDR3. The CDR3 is CASSLELAGGPNERFF. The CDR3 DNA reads TGTGCCAGCAGCTTGGAACTAGCGGGAGGGCCCAATGAGCGGTTCTTC.

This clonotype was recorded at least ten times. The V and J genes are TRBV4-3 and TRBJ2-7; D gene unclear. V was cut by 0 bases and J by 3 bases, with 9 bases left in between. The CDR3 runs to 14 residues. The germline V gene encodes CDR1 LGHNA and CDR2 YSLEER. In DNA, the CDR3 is TGCGCCAGCAGCCAAGACGTAGGGAACTACGAGCAGTACTTC. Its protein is CASSQDVGNYEQYF.

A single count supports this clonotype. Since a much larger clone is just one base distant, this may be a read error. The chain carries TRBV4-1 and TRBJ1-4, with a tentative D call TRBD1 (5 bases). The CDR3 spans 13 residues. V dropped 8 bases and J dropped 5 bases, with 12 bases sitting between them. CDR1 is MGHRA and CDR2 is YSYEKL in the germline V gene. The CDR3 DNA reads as TGCGCCAGCGGCCTGGGACTCAATGAAAAACTGTTTTTT. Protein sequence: CASGLGLNEKLFF.

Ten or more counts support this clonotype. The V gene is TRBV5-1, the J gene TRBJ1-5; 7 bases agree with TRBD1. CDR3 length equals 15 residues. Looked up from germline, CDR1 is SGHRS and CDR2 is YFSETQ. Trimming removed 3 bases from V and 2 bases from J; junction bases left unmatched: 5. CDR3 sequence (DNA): TGCGCCAGCAGCTCCTGGACAGGAGGCAATCAGCCCCAGCATTTT. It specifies CASSSWTGGNQPQHF.

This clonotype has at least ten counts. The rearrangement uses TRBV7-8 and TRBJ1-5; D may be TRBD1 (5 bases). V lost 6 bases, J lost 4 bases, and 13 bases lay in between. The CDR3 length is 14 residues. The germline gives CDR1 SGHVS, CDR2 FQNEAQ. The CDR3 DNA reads TGTGCCAGCAGTCCGACAGTGGGGAATCAGCCCCAGCATTTT. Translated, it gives CASSPTVGNQPQHF.

The CDR3 region is CASSAATVSTDTQYF. The CDR3 bases are TGTGCCAGCTCCGCCGCCACAGTAAGCACAGATACGCAGTATTTT. The rearrangement links TRBV2 to TRBJ2-3; D uncertain. Germline V gene sequence: CDR1 SNHLY, CDR2 FYNNEI. The CDR3 loop spans 15 amino acids. Trimming shortened V by 8 bases and J by 0 bases, and 15 bases separated the two germline ends.

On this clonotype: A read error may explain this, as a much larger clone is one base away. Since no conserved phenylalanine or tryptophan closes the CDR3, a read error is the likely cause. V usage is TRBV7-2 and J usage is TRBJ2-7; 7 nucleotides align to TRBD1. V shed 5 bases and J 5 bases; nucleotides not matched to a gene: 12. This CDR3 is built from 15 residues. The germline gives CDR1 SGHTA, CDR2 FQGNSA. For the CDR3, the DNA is TGTGCCAGCAGCACCTATGGGACAGTAGGCGACGAGCAGTACTCC. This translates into CASSTYGTVGDEQYS.

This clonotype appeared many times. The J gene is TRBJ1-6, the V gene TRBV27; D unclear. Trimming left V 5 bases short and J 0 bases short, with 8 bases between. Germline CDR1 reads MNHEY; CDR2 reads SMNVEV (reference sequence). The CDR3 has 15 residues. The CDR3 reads CASSPLSSYNSPLHF. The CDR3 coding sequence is TGTGCCAGCAGTCCCCTAAGCTCCTATAATTCACCCCTCCACTTT.

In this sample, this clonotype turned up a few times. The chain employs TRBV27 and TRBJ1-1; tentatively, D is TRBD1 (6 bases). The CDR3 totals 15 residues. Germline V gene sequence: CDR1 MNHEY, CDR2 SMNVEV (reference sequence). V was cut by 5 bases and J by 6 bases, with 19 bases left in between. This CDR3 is CASSLGQPGWSEAFF. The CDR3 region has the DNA TGTGCCAGCAGTCTAGGACAGCCGGGATGGTCTGAAGCTTTCTTT.

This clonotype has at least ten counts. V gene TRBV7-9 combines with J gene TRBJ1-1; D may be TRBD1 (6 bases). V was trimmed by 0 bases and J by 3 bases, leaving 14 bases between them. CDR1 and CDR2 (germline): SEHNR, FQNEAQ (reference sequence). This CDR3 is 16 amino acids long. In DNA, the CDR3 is TGTGCCAGCAGCTTAGCGCGTGGGGGCGGCGACACTGAAGCTTTCTTT. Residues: CASSLARGGGDTEAFF.

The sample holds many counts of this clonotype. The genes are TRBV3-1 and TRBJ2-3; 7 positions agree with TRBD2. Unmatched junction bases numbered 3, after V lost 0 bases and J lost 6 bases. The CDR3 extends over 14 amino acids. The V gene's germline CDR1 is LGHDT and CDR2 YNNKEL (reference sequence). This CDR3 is CASSQDGEGDTQYF. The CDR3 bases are TGTGCCAGCAGCCAAGACGGGGAGGGTGATACGCAGTATTTT.

The CDR3: CASSSQVWETQYF. The CDR3, as DNA: TGTGCCAGCAGCTCACAGGTCTGGGAGACCCAGTACTTC. This chain connects TRBV5-6 to TRBJ2-5; tentative D call: TRBD1 (5 bases). Trimming removed 3 bases from V and 5 bases from J, with 11 bases in between. The CDR3 is 13 residues long. The germline gives CDR1 SGHDT, CDR2 YYEEEE. The whole variable domain, remainder taken from reference TRBV5-6 and TRBJ2-5, is DAGVTQSPTHLIKTRGQQVTLRCSPKSGHDTVSWYQQALGQGPQFIFQYYEEEERQRGNFPDRFSGHQFPNYSSELNVNALLLGDSALYLCASSSQVWETQYFGPGTRLLVL.

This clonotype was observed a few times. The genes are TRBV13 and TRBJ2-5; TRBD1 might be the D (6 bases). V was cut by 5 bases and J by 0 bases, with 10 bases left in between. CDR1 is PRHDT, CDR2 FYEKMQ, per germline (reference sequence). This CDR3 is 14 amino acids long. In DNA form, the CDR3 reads TGTGCCAGCAGCGTAACAGGGTACCAAGAGACCCAGTACTTC. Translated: CASSVTGYQETQYF.

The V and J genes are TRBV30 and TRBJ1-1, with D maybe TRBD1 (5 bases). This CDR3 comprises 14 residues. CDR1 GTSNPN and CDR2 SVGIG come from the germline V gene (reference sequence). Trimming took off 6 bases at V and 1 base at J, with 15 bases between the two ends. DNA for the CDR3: TGTGCCTGTGAGGGCGCGGGGCCGAACACTGAAGCTTTCTTT. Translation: CACEGAGPNTEAFF.

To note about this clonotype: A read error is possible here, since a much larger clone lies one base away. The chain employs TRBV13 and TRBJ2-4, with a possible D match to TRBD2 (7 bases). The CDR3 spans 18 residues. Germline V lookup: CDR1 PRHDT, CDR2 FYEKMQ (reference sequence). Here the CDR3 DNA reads TGTGCCAGCAGCTTATCTTATTGGGGGGGCGAGTCCAAAAACGTTCAGTACTTC. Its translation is CASSLSYWGGESKNVQYF.

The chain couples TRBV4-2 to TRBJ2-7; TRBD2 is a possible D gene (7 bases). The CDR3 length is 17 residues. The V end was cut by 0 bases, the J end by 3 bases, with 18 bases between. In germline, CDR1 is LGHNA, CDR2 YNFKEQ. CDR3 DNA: TGTGCCAGCAGCCAAGATATGGGGGGGCGGGAGAGCTACGAGCAGTACTTC. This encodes CASSQDMGGRESYEQYF.

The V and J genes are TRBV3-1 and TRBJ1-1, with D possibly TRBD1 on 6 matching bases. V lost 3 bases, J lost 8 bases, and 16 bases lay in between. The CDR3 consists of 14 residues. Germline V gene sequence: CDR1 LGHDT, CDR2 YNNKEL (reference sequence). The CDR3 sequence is CASSQFRGGEEAFF. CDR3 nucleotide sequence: TGTGCCAGCAGCCAGTTTAGGGGGGGCGAGGAAGCTTTCTTT.

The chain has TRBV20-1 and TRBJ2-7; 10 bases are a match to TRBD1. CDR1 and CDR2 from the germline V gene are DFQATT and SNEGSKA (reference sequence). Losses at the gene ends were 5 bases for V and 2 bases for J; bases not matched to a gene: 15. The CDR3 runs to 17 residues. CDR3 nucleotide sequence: TGCAGTGCTTGGGACGGGCTGGCGGGACAGGGGACCTACGAGCAGTACTTC. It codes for CSAWDGLAGQGTYEQYF.

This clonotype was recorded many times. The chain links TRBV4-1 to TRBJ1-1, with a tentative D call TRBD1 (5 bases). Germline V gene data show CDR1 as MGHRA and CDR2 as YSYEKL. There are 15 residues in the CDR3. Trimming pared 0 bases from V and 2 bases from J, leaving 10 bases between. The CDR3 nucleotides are TGCGCCAGCAGCCAAGATTGGGGGATCAACACTGAAGCTTTCTTT. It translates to CASSQDWGINTEAFF.

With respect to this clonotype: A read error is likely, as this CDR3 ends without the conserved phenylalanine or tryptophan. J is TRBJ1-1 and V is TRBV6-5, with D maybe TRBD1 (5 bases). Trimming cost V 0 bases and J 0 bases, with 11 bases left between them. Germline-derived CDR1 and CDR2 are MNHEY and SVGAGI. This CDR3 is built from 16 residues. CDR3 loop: CASSYSHWTLNTEAFS. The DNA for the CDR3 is TGTGCCAGCAGTTACTCCCACTGGACACTGAACACTGAAGCTTTCTCT.

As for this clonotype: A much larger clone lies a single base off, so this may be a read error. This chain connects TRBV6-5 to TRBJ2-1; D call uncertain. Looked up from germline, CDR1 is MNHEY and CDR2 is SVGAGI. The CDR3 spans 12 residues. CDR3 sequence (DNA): TGTGCCGGCAGTCATACTTACAATGAGCAGTTCTTC. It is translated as CAGSHTYNEQFF.